This is a list of T cell receptor beta chains from one sample in a study of cytomegalovirus exposure and HLA in healthy donors. Here immunoSEQ multiplex PCR was the method, and the copy in TCRdb shows in-frame clones only, minus some. Here the sample spans 150,000 to 200,000 clones, 80% to 90% being singletons. Specimen: PBMCs. The origin of the receptors is a man aged 18-30 years in good health and CMV-seropositive. The CDR3 runs from the conserved cysteine through the conserved F or W. Fields, in order: V gene, J gene, D gene, clone size, CDR3 protein, CDR3 DNA. A D gene is named only where the DNA matches it firmly. Rows may omit the clone size; those that give it use once, few, many or a size class.

V gene: TRBV2
J gene: TRBJ2-3
D gene: -
clone size: -
CDR3 protein: CASRLVLDTQYF
CDR3 DNA: TGTGCCAGCAGGCTAGTTTTAGATACGCAGTATTTT

V gene: TRBV7-9
J gene: TRBJ1-1
D gene: -
clone size: once
CDR3 protein: CASSLAVRGTAFF
CDR3 DNA: TGTGCCAGCAGCTTAGCGGTGCGGGGAACGGCTTTCTTT

V gene: TRBV6-6
J gene: TRBJ1-5
D gene: -
clone size: -
CDR3 protein: CASRLGGGYSNQPQHF
CDR3 DNA: TGTGCCAGCAGGTTGGGGGGGGGCTATAGCAATCAGCCCCAGCATTTT

V gene: TRBV18
J gene: TRBJ2-7
D gene: -
clone size: few
CDR3 protein: CASFYKEEAAYEQYF
CDR3 DNA: TGTGCCAGCTTTTACAAGGAAGAGGCGGCATACGAGCAGTACTTC

V gene: TRBV7-2
J gene: TRBJ2-5
D gene: -
clone size: -
CDR3 protein: CASSLGGPQYF
CDR3 DNA: TGTGCCAGCAGCTTAGGGGGCCCCCAGTACTTC

V gene: TRBV27
J gene: TRBJ2-5
D gene: TRBD2
clone size: -
CDR3 protein: CASLGVLAGQETQYF
CDR3 DNA: TGTGCCAGCCTCGGCGTCCTAGCGGGGCAAGAGACCCAGTACTTC

V gene: TRBV11-2
J gene: TRBJ2-7
D gene: -
clone size: -
CDR3 protein: CASRLSPDTYEQYF
CDR3 DNA: TGTGCCAGCAGACTCTCCCCAGACACCTACGAGCAGTACTTC

V gene: TRBV9
J gene: TRBJ2-7
D gene: TRBD2
clone size: -
CDR3 protein: CASSPGGLAGAYEQYF
CDR3 DNA: TGTGCCAGCAGCCCAGGAGGACTAGCGGGGGCCTACGAGCAGTACTTC

V gene: TRBV6-6
J gene: TRBJ2-3
D gene: -
clone size: -
CDR3 protein: CASSYATGDTDTQYF
CDR3 DNA: TGTGCCAGCAGTTACGCGACGGGGGACACAGATACGCAGTATTTT

V gene: TRBV11-3
J gene: TRBJ1-1
D gene: -
clone size: -
CDR3 protein: CASSFSVGEAFF
CDR3 DNA: TGTGCCAGCAGCTTTTCGGTTGGTGAAGCTTTCTTT

V gene: TRBV4-3
J gene: TRBJ2-3
D gene: -
clone size: -
CDR3 protein: CASSQEGIGTDTQYF
CDR3 DNA: TGCGCCAGCAGCCAAGAGGGCATTGGTACAGATACGCAGTATTTT

V gene: TRBV5-4
J gene: TRBJ2-5
D gene: -
clone size: -
CDR3 protein: CASSSAERGPGEQYF
CDR3 DNA: TGTGCCAGCAGCTCGGCGGAGAGGGGGCCGGGGGAGCAGTACTTC

V gene: TRBV9
J gene: TRBJ1-5
D gene: -
clone size: -
CDR3 protein: CASSPRDSNQPQHF
CDR3 DNA: TGTGCCAGCAGCCCCCGGGATAGCAATCAGCCCCAGCATTTT

V gene: TRBV5-6
J gene: TRBJ2-5
D gene: TRBD1
clone size: -
CDR3 protein: CASSYQTGSYETRYF
CDR3 DNA: TGTGCCAGCAGCTACCAGACAGGGTCGTATGAGACCCGGTACTTC

V gene: TRBV4-1
J gene: TRBJ2-5
D gene: TRBD2
clone size: -
CDR3 protein: CASSPGGAQETQYF
CDR3 DNA: TGCGCCAGCAGCCCCGGGGGGGCCCAAGAGACCCAGTACTTC

V gene: TRBV6-9
J gene: TRBJ2-2
D gene: -
clone size: once
CDR3 protein: CASGGTAGELFF
CDR3 DNA: TGTGCCAGCGGAGGGACCGCCGGGGAGCTGTTTTTT

V gene: TRBV25-1
J gene: TRBJ1-2
D gene: -
clone size: few
CDR3 protein: CASSEYLQEANYGYTF
CDR3 DNA: TGTGCCAGCAGTGAATATTTGCAGGAAGCTAACTATGGCTACACCTTC

V gene: TRBV9
J gene: TRBJ2-5
D gene: -
clone size: -
CDR3 protein: CASRDSEGQETQYF
CDR3 DNA: TGTGCCAGCAGGGACTCCGAAGGACAGGAGACCCAGTACTTC

V gene: TRBV11-3
J gene: TRBJ1-3
D gene: TRBD1
clone size: -
CDR3 protein: CASSLSQGDSGNTIYF
CDR3 DNA: TGTGCCAGCAGCCTCAGTCAGGGGGACTCTGGAAACACCATATATTTT

V gene: TRBV7-6
J gene: TRBJ2-5
D gene: TRBD2
clone size: -
CDR3 protein: CASSSPGTSETQYF
CDR3 DNA: TGTGCCAGCAGCTCACCCGGGACTAGTGAGACCCAGTACTTC

V gene: TRBV7-9
J gene: TRBJ1-2
D gene: -
clone size: once
CDR3 protein: CASSSVRGEGYTF
CDR3 DNA: TGTGCCAGCAGCTCGGTCAGGGGAGAGGGCTACACCTTC

V gene: TRBV11-2
J gene: TRBJ1-1
D gene: TRBD1
clone size: once
CDR3 protein: CASSLPGGEAFF
CDR3 DNA: TGTGCCAGCAGCTTACCAGGGGGTGAAGCTTTCTTT

V gene: TRBV9
J gene: TRBJ1-2
D gene: -
clone size: -
CDR3 protein: CASSVGDSVLEGYTF
CDR3 DNA: TGTGCCAGCAGCGTAGGGGACTCCGTTTTGGAGGGCTACACCTTC

V gene: TRBV19
J gene: TRBJ2-5
D gene: -
clone size: -
CDR3 protein: CASSFRQSPGRETQYF
CDR3 DNA: TGTGCCAGTAGTTTCAGACAGTCCCCCGGGAGAGAGACCCAGTACTTC

V gene: TRBV13
J gene: TRBJ2-5
D gene: -
clone size: -
CDR3 protein: CASSPGTKRFQETQYF
CDR3 DNA: TGTGCCAGCAGCCCGGGGACAAAACGTTTCCAAGAGACCCAGTACTTC

V gene: TRBV7-2
J gene: TRBJ2-1
D gene: TRBD2
clone size: -
CDR3 protein: CASSRRGGRKNEQFF
CDR3 DNA: TGTGCCAGCAGCCGACGGGGGGGGCGTAAGAATGAGCAGTTCTTC

V gene: TRBV6-7
J gene: TRBJ1-3
D gene: -
clone size: -
CDR3 protein: CASSSGPTSGDPGNTIYF
CDR3 DNA: TGTGCCAGCAGTTCCGGGCCCACTTCGGGGGATCCTGGAAACACCATATATTTT

V gene: TRBV14
J gene: TRBJ2-5
D gene: TRBD1
clone size: -
CDR3 protein: CASSPYRGRETQYF
CDR3 DNA: TGTGCCAGCAGCCCCTACAGGGGTCGGGAGACCCAGTACTTC

V gene: TRBV10-2
J gene: TRBJ1-1
D gene: -
clone size: -
CDR3 protein: CASKGFEAFF
CDR3 DNA: TGCGCCAGCAAGGGGTTTGAAGCTTTCTTT

V gene: TRBV25-1
J gene: TRBJ2-7
D gene: TRBD1
clone size: -
CDR3 protein: CASSGGTDLYEQYF
CDR3 DNA: TGTGCCAGCAGTGGTGGGACAGATCTATACGAGCAGTACTTC

V gene: TRBV5-3
J gene: TRBJ2-7
D gene: TRBD1
clone size: -
CDR3 protein: CARSPDRGGWVQYF
CDR3 DNA: TGTGCCAGAAGCCCGGACAGGGGCGGGTGGGTGCAGTACTTC

V gene: TRBV9
J gene: TRBJ1-6
D gene: -
clone size: once
CDR3 protein: CASSVDPKRYSPLHF
CDR3 DNA: TGTGCCAGCAGCGTAGATCCGAAGAGATATTCACCCCTCCACTTT

V gene: TRBV6-9
J gene: TRBJ1-6
D gene: -
clone size: -
CDR3 protein: CASSSHDGGSPLHF
CDR3 DNA: TGTGCCAGCAGTTCACACGATGGAGGCTCACCCCTCCACTTT

V gene: TRBV23-1
J gene: TRBJ1-5
D gene: -
clone size: -
CDR3 protein: CASIRRGQARGPQHF
CDR3 DNA: TGCGCCAGCATCCGTAGGGGACAAGCGCGAGGGCCCCAGCATTTT

V gene: TRBV7-6
J gene: TRBJ1-3
D gene: -
clone size: few
CDR3 protein: CASSLTGVGGNTIYF
CDR3 DNA: TGTGCCAGCAGCTTAACGGGAGTCGGTGGAAACACCATATATTTT

V gene: TRBV9
J gene: TRBJ1-5
D gene: -
clone size: -
CDR3 protein: CASSVGDGGLRNQPQHF
CDR3 DNA: TGTGCCAGCAGCGTGGGGGACGGAGGGTTGCGCAATCAGCCCCAGCATTTT

V gene: TRBV5-1
J gene: TRBJ2-5
D gene: -
clone size: -
CDR3 protein: CASSLAKETQYF
CDR3 DNA: TGCGCCAGCAGCTTGGCTAAAGAGACCCAGTACTTC

V gene: TRBV29-1
J gene: TRBJ2-2
D gene: TRBD1
clone size: -
CDR3 protein: CSVGGTGNTGELFF
CDR3 DNA: TGCAGCGTTGGCGGGACAGGGAACACCGGGGAGCTGTTTTTT

V gene: TRBV25-1
J gene: TRBJ2-2
D gene: -
clone size: -
CDR3 protein: CASSGPVNTGELFF
CDR3 DNA: TGTGCCAGCAGTGGGCCCGTGAACACCGGGGAGCTGTTTTTT

V gene: TRBV7-9
J gene: TRBJ1-2
D gene: -
clone size: -
CDR3 protein: CASSPPSASNYGYTF
CDR3 DNA: TGTGCCAGCAGCCCCCCGAGCGCGTCTAACTATGGCTACACCTTC

V gene: TRBV15
J gene: TRBJ1-1
D gene: -
clone size: -
CDR3 protein: CATSRYEGEITEAFF
CDR3 DNA: TGTGCCACCAGCAGATACGAGGGTGAGATCACTGAAGCTTTCTTT

V gene: TRBV11-1
J gene: TRBJ2-7
D gene: TRBD1
clone size: -
CDR3 protein: CASSLNRGAYEQYF
CDR3 DNA: TGTGCCAGCAGCTTAAACAGGGGAGCCTACGAGCAGTACTTC

V gene: TRBV10-3
J gene: TRBJ1-2
D gene: TRBD1
clone size: once
CDR3 protein: CAISEETGIYGYTF
CDR3 DNA: TGTGCCATCAGTGAGGAGACAGGGATCTATGGCTACACCTTC

V gene: TRBV6-5
J gene: TRBJ1-1
D gene: TRBD1
clone size: -
CDR3 protein: CASSGWTGEAFF
CDR3 DNA: TGTGCCAGCAGTGGATGGACAGGAGAAGCTTTCTTT

V gene: TRBV2
J gene: TRBJ1-2
D gene: TRBD1
clone size: -
CDR3 protein: CASTSSGTEHRGYTF
CDR3 DNA: TGTGCCAGCACGAGTTCCGGGACAGAGCATCGTGGCTACACCTTC

V gene: TRBV5-1
J gene: TRBJ1-1
D gene: -
clone size: -
CDR3 protein: CASSLGFGGGYEAFF
CDR3 DNA: TGCGCCAGCAGCTTGGGATTTGGGGGGGGCTATGAAGCTTTCTTT

V gene: TRBV2
J gene: TRBJ1-2
D gene: -
clone size: few
CDR3 protein: CASSWTAGTNYGYTF
CDR3 DNA: TGTGCCAGCAGTTGGACAGCGGGAACTAACTATGGCTACACCTTC

V gene: TRBV6-1
J gene: TRBJ2-1
D gene: -
clone size: once
CDR3 protein: CASSADSYNEQFF
CDR3 DNA: TGTGCCAGCAGTGCGGACAGCTACAATGAGCAGTTCTTC

V gene: TRBV5-4
J gene: TRBJ1-2
D gene: -
clone size: -
CDR3 protein: CASSLSGLGNYGYTF
CDR3 DNA: TGTGCCAGCAGCTTGTCAGGATTGGGTAACTATGGCTACACCTTC

V gene: TRBV7-6
J gene: TRBJ2-1
D gene: TRBD2
clone size: once
CDR3 protein: CASSFILAGGVVQFF
CDR3 DNA: TGTGCCAGCAGTTTCATACTAGCGGGGGGGGTGGTGCAGTTCTTC

V gene: TRBV19
J gene: TRBJ1-2
D gene: TRBD1
clone size: -
CDR3 protein: CASSPDRGRGYTF
CDR3 DNA: TGTGCCAGTAGTCCCGACAGGGGGCGAGGCTACACCTTC